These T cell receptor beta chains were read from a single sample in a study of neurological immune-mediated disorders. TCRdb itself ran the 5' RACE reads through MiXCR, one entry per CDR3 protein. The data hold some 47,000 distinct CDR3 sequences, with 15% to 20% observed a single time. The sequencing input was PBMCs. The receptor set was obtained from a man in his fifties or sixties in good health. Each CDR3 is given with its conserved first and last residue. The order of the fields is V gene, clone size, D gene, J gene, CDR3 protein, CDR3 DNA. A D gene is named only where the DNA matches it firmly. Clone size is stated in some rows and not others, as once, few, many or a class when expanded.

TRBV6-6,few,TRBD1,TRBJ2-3,CASSRDRGTDTQYF,TGTGCCAGCAGCAGGGACAGGGGGACAGATACGCAGTATTTT
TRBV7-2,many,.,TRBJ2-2,CASSLVPGSYTGELFF,TGTGCCAGCAGCTTAGTCCCGGGATCTTACACCGGGGAGCTGTTTTTT
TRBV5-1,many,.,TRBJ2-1,CASSLRYPYNEQFF,TGCGCCAGCAGCTTACGGTACCCTTACAATGAGCAGTTCTTC
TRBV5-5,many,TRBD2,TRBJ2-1,CASSLSLLAGREQFF,TGTGCCAGCAGCTTGAGCTTACTAGCGGGGAGAGAGCAGTTCTTC
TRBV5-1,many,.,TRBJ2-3,CASSTAPSTDTQYF,TGCGCCAGCAGCACAGCGCCTAGCACAGATACGCAGTATTTT
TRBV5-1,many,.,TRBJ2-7,CASSLGSLSYEQYF,TGCGCCAGCAGCTTAGGCAGCCTTTCCTACGAGCAGTACTTC
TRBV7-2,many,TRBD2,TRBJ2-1,CASSLGSGGFYNEQFF,TGTGCCAGCAGCTTAGGATCCGGGGGGTTCTACAATGAGCAGTTCTTC
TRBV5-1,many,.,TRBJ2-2,CASSWSGPRGTGELFF,TGCGCCAGCAGCTGGTCCGGGCCCCGAGGCACCGGGGAGCTGTTTTTT
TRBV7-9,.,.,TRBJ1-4,CASSLAVGGSNEKLFF,TGTGCCAGCAGCTTAGCCGTCGGGGGCAGTAATGAAAAACTGTTTTTT
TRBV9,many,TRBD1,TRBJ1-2,CASSGGQNYGYTF,TGTGCCAGCAGCGGGGGACAGAACTATGGCTACACCTTC
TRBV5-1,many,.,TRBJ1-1,CASSLISGAVAFF,TGCGCCAGCAGCTTAATTTCCGGGGCCGTAGCTTTCTTT
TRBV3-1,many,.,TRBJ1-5,CASSQYSNQPQHF,TGTGCCAGCAGCCAATATAGCAATCAGCCCCAGCATTTT
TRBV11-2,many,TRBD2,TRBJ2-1,CASSLVIGLAGTGEQFF,TGTGCCAGCAGCTTAGTGATAGGCCTAGCGGGAACGGGTGAGCAGTTCTTC
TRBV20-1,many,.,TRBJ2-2,CSASPSTGELFF,TGCAGTGCTAGCCCATCCACCGGGGAGCTGTTTTTT
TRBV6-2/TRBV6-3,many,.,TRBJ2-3,CASSSSPHRGTDTQYF,TGTGCCAGCAGCTCCTCCCCCCACCGGGGCACAGATACGCAGTATTTT
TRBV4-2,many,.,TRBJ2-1,CASSHAQDSIAQFF,TGTGCCAGCAGCCACGCCCAAGACTCCATCGCCCAGTTCTTC
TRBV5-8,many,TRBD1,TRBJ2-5,CASSFRTGGKGTQYF,TGTGCCAGCAGCTTCCGGACAGGGGGCAAGGGGACCCAGTACTTC
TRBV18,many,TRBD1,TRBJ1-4,CASSPEGQGISEKLFF,TGTGCCAGCTCACCAGAGGGACAGGGTATTTCGGAAAAACTGTTTTTT
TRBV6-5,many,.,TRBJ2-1,CASSSGFRNEQFF,TGTGCCAGCAGTTCTGGCTTTCGGAATGAGCAGTTCTTC
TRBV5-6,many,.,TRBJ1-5,CASSPGHNQPQHF,TGTGCCAGCAGCCCGGGTCACAATCAGCCCCAGCATTTT
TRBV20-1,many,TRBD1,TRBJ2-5,CSARTNRGRGETQYF,TGCAGTGCTAGAACCAACAGGGGGCGAGGGGAGACCCAGTACTTC
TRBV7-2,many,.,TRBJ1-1,CASSFSGMETEAFF,TGTGCCAGCAGCTTCTCAGGGATGGAGACTGAAGCTTTCTTT
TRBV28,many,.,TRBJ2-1,CASFEGRSEQFF,TGTGCCAGCTTTGAGGGCCGGTCTGAGCAGTTCTTC
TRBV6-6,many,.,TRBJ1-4,CASIGAFGEKLFF,TGTGCCAGCATTGGGGCCTTCGGGGAAAAACTGTTTTTT
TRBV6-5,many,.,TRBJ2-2,CASSYRTRGLGGELFF,TGTGCCAGCAGTTACCGAACCAGGGGCTTGGGCGGGGAGCTGTTTTTT
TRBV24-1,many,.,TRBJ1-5,CATSDFNQPQHF,TGTGCCACCAGTGATTTCAACCAGCCCCAGCATTTT
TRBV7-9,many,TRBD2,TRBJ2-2,CASSPRLAGENTGELFF,TGTGCCAGCAGCCCCCGACTAGCGGGAGAGAACACCGGGGAGCTGTTTTTT
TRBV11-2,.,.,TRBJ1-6,CASSSWGGYASPLHF,TGTGCCAGCAGCTCGTGGGGGGGTTACGCTTCACCCCTCCACTTT
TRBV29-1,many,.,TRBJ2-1,CSPTLSLSYNEQFF,TGCAGCCCCACACTATCCCTTTCCTACAATGAGCAGTTCTTC
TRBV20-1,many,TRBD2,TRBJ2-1,CSAAGLADLNNEQFF,TGCAGTGCAGCGGGACTAGCGGATCTAAACAATGAGCAGTTCTTC
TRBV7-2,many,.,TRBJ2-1,CASHGRGNEQFF,TGTGCCAGCCACGGCAGAGGCAATGAGCAGTTCTTC
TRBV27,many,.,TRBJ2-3,CASSLGRVPSTDTQYF,TGTGCCAGCAGTCTTGGGCGGGTCCCTAGCACAGATACGCAGTATTTT
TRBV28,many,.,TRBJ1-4,CASSQAAQGYEKLFF,TGTGCCAGCAGCCAGGCAGCGCAGGGTTATGAAAAACTGTTTTTT
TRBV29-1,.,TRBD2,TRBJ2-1,CSVYGGRGNEQFF,TGCAGCGTCTACGGGGGGAGGGGCAATGAGCAGTTCTTC
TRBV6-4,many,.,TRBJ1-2,CASLRGLNYGYTF,TGTGCCAGCCTCCGCGGACTTAACTATGGCTACACCTTC
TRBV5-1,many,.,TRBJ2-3,CASSLLTPVVDTQYF,TGCGCCAGCAGCTTGTTAACTCCCGTCGTGGATACGCAGTATTTT
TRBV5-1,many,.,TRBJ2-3,CASSLVRSGTDTQYF,TGCGCCAGCAGCTTGGTCAGGAGCGGCACAGATACGCAGTATTTT
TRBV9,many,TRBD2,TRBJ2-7,CASSQSGRENEQYF,TGTGCCAGCAGCCAAAGCGGGAGAGAAAACGAGCAGTACTTC
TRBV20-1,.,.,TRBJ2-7,CSAPTRVYEKYF,TGCAGTGCTCCTACTCGGGTCTACGAGAAGTACTTC
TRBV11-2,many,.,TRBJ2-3,CASSLPQNRVPGTDTQYF,TGTGCCAGCAGCTTGCCCCAGAACAGGGTGCCTGGCACAGATACGCAGTATTTT
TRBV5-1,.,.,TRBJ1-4,CASSLGDDNEKLFF,TGCGCCAGCAGCTTGGGAGACGATAATGAAAAACTGTTTTTT
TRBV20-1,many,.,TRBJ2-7,CSAPDHPYEQYF,TGCAGTGCGCCGGACCATCCCTACGAGCAGTACTTC
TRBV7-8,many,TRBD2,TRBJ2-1,CASSRTSGIQDEQFF,TGTGCCAGCAGCCGGACTAGCGGGATCCAAGATGAGCAGTTCTTC
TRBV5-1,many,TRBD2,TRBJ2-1,CASNGVRLAGVPNSYNEQFF,TGCGCCAGCAATGGGGTGAGACTAGCGGGAGTCCCCAACTCCTACAATGAGCAGTTCTTC
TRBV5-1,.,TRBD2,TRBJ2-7,CASSLTGTSGIVGHEQYF,TGCGCCAGCAGCCTAACCGGGACTAGCGGGATAGTAGGGCACGAGCAGTACTTC
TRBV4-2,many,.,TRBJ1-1,CASSQDRGSPPFF,TGTGCCAGCAGCCAAGACCGGGGGTCTCCCCCTTTCTTT
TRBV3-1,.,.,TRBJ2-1,CASSQGRDSGYEQFF,TGTGCCAGCAGCCAAGGAAGAGACAGTGGATATGAGCAGTTCTTC
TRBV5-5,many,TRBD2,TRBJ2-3,CASSLVTSGTWGTDTQYF,TGTGCCAGCAGCCTAGTGACTAGCGGAACTTGGGGCACAGATACGCAGTATTTT
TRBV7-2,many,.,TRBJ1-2,CASRTRTLDYGYTF,TGTGCCAGCAGAACTCGGACGCTCGATTATGGCTACACCTTC
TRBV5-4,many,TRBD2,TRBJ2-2,CASSPASLAGWGTGELFF,TGTGCCAGCAGCCCGGCTTCCCTAGCGGGATGGGGTACCGGGGAGCTGTTTTTT
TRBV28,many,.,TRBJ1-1,CASTTSQVWNTEAFF,TGTGCCAGCACCACAAGTCAGGTATGGAACACTGAAGCTTTCTTT
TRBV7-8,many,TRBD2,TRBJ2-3,CASSFDASGSTDTQYF,TGTGCCAGCAGCTTTGACGCTAGCGGGAGCACAGATACGCAGTATTTT
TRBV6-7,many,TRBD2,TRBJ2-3,CASSPAHRTSPTDTQYF,TGTGCCAGCAGTCCCGCCCACAGGACTAGTCCCACAGATACGCAGTATTTT
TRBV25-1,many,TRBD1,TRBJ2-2,CASRQGRTGELFF,TGTGCCAGCAGACAGGGGAGAACCGGGGAGCTGTTTTTT